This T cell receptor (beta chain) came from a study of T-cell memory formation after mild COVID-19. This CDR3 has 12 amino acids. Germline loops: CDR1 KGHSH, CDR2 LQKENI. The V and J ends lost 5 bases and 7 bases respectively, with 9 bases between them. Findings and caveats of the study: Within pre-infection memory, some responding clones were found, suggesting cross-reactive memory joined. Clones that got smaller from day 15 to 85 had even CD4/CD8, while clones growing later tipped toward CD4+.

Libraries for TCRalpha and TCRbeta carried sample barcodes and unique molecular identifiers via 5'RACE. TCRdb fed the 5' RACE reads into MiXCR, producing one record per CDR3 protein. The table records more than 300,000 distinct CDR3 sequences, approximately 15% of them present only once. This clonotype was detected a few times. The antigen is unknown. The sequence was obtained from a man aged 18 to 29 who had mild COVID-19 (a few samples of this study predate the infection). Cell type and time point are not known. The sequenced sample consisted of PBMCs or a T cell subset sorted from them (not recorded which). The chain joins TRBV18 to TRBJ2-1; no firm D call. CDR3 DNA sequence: TGTGCCAGCTCAGAGAGTAGGAATGAGCAGTTCTTC. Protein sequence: CASSESRNEQFF. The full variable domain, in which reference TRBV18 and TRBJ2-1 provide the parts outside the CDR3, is NAGVMQNPRHLVRRRGQEARLRCSPMKGHSHVYWYRQLPEEGLKFMVYLQKENIIDESGMPKERFSAEFPKEGPSILRIQQVVRGDSAAYFCASSESRNEQFFGPGTRLTVL.